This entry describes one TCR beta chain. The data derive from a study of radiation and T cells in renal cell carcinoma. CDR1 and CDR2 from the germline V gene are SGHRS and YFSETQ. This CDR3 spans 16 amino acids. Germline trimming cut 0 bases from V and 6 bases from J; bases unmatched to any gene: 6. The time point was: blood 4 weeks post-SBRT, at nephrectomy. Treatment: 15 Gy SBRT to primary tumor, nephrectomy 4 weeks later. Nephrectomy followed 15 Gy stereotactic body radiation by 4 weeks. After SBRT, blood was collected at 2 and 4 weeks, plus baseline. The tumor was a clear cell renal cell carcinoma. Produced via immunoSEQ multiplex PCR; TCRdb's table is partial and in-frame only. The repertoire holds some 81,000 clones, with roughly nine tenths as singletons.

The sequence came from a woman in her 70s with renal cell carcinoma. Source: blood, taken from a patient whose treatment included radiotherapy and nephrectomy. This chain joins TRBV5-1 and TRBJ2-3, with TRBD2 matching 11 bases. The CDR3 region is CASSLVTSGGRDTQYF. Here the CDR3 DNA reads TGCGCCAGCAGCTTGGTAACTAGCGGGGGACGGGATACGCAGTATTTT. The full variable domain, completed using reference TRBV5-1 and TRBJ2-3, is KAGVTQTPRYLIKTRGQQVTLSCSPISGHRSVSWYQQTPGQGLQFLFEYFSETQRNKGNFPGRFSGRQFSNSRSEMNVSTLELGDSALYLCASSLVTSGGRDTQYFGPGTRLTVL.